This TCR beta chain stems from a study of regulatory T cells in long-lasting Graves disease. Study overall: Persistent Graves' disease denoted over 5 years of antithyroid drugs plus positive TSH receptor antibodies. Study-level results: Graves' patients with persistent disease showed TCR diversity lower than patients newly diagnosed.

Time point: persistent/refractory GD, antithyroid drugs over 5 years with positive TRAb. Preparation of the TCR library used RNA extracted from PBMCs. The TCR beta library used iRepertoire HTBI primers with Arm-PCR amplification of CDR3. One entry per CDR3 protein, called by TCRdb with MiXCR from the multiplex PCR reads. This sample has some 450,000 distinct CDR3 sequences, with roughly a quarter found just once. This clonotype has more than one count but fewer than ten. What it binds is not known. J gave up 0 bases and V 5 bases, and 8 bases lay outside the gene matches. The CDR3 has 17 amino acids. In germline, CDR1 is SGHRS, CDR2 YFSETQ.

Sequenced material: peripheral blood mononuclear cells (PBMCs), taken when the disease was refractory, from a patient treated with antithyroid drugs. The receptor comes from a female donor with Graves disease. This rearrangement joins TRBV5-1 to TRBJ1-5; TRBD1 aligns across 10 bases. Here the CDR3 DNA reads TGCGCCAGCAGTCTCGGGACAGGGGATTATAGCAATCAGCCCCAGCATTTT. Translated, it gives CASSLGTGDYSNQPQHF.